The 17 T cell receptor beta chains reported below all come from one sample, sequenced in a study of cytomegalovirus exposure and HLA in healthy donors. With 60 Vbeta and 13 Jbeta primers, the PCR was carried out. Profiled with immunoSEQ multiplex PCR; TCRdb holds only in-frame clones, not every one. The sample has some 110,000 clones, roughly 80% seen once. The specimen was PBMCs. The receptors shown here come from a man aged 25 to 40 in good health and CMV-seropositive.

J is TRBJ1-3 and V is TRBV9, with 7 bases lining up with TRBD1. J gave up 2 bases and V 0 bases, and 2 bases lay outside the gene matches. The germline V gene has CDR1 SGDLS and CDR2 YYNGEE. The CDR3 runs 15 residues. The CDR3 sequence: CASSVGDSPGNTIYF. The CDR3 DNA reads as TGTGCCAGCAGCGTAGGGGACAGCCCTGGAAACACCATATATTTT.

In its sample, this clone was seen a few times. CDR3 coding DNA: TGTGCCAGCAGCCGGGACATAGGAGCCTACGAGCAGTACTTC. Translating gives CASSRDIGAYEQYF. The chain carries TRBV5-5 and TRBJ2-7; D possibly corresponds to TRBD1 (6 bases). Trimming took off 4 bases at V and 2 bases at J, with 13 bases between the two ends. From germline, CDR1 is SGHKS and CDR2 YYEKEE (reference sequence). This CDR3 has 14 residues.

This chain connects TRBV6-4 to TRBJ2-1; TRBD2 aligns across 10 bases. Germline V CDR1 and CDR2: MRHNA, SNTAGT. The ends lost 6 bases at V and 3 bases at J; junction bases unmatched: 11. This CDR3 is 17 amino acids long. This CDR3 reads CASRRHSGLASYNEQFF. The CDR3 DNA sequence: TGTGCCAGCAGACGGCACTCGGGACTAGCGAGCTACAATGAGCAGTTCTTC.

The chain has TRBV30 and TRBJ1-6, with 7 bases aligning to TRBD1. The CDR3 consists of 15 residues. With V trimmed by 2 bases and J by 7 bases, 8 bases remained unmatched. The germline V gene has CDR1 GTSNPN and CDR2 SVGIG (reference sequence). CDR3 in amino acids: CAWSYRDRWNSPLHF. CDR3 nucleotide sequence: TGTGCCTGGAGTTACCGGGACAGATGGAATTCACCCCTCCACTTT.

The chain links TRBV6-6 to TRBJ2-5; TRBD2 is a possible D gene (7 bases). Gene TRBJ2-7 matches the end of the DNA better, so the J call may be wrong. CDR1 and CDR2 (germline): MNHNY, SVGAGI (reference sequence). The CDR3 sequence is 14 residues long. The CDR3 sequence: CASRDPGGPYEQYF. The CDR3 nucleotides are TGTGCCAGCAGGGACCCGGGGGGCCCCTACGAGCAGTACTTC.

The CDR3 region is CASTTGFQGYTF. The CDR3 DNA reads TGTGCCAGCACCACAGGGTTTCAAGGCTACACCTTC. The chain couples TRBV28 to TRBJ1-2, with D possibly being TRBD1 (6 bases). The V and J ends lost 7 bases and 8 bases respectively, with 14 bases between them. Germline values: CDR1 MDHEN, CDR2 SYDVKM. CDR3 length: 12 residues.

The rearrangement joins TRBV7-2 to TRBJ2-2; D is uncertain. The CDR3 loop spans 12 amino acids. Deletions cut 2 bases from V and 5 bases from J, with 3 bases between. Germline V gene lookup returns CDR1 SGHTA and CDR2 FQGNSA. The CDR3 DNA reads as TGTGCCAGCAGCTTACAAACCGGGGAGCTGTTTTTT. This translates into CASSLQTGELFF.

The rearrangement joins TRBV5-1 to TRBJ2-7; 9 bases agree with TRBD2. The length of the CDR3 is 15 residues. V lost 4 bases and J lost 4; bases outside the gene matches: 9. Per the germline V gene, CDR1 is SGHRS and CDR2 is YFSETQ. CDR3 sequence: CASSPTAGGTYEQYF. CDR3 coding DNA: TGCGCCAGCAGCCCGACGGCGGGGGGGACTTACGAGCAGTACTTC. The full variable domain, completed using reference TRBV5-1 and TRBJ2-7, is KAGVTQTPRYLIKTRGQQVTLSCSPISGHRSVSWYQQTPGQGLQFLFEYFSETQRNKGNFPGRFSGRQFSNSRSEMNVSTLELGDSALYLCASSPTAGGTYEQYFGPGTRLTVT.

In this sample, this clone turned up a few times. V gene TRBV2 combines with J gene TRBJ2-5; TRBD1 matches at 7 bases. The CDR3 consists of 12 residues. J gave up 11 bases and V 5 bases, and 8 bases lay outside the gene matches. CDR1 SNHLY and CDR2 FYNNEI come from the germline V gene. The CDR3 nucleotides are TGTGCCAGCAGTAACGACAGGGAAAGACAGTACTTC. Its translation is CASSNDRERQYF.

The DNA of the CDR3 is TGTGCCAGCAGACGCACCCTCCGGGGAGACTCACCCCTCCACTTT. Its protein product is CASRRTLRGDSPLHF. The chain carries TRBV6-5 and TRBJ1-6, with D hard to call. CDR1 is MNHEY, CDR2 SVGAGI, per germline. This CDR3 comprises 15 residues. Trimming left V 6 bases short and J 10 bases short, with 19 bases between.

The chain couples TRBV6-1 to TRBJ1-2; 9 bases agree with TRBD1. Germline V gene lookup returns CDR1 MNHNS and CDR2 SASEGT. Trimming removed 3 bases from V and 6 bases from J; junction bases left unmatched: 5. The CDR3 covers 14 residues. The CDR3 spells CASSEDRGRDGYTF. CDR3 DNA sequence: TGTGCCAGCAGTGAGGACAGGGGTAGGGATGGCTACACCTTC.

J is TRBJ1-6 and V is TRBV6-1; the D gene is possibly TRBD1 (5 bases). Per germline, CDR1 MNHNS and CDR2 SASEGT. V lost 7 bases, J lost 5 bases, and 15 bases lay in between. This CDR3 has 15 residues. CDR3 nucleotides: TGTGCCAGCACGTGGCAGGGACTTGATAATTCACCCCTCCACTTT. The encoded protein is CASTWQGLDNSPLHF.

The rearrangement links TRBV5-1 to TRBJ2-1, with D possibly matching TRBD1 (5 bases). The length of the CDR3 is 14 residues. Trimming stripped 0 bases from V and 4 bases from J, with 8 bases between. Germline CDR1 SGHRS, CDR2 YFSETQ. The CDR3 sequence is CASSLGQLYNEQFF. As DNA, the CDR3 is TGCGCCAGCAGCTTGGGACAGCTTTACAATGAGCAGTTCTTC.

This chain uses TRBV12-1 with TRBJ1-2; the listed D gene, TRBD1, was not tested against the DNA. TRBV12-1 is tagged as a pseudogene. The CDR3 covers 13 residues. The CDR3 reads CASRRQINYGYTF. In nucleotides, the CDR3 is TGTGCCAGCCGAAGACAGATTAACTATGGCTACACCTTC.

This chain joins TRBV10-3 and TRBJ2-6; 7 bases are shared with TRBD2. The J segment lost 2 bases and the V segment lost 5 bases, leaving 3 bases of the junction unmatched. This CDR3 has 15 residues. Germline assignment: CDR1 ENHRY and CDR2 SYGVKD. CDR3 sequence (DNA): TGTGCCATCAGTACAGCGGGAACTGGGGCCAACGTCCTGACTTTC. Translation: CAISTAGTGANVLTF.

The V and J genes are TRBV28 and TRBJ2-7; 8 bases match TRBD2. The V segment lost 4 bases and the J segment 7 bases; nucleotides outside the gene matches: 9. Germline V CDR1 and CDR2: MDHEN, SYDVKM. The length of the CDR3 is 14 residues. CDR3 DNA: TGTGCCAGCAGTTCCACCGGGGGGGGCGGGGAGCAGTACTTC. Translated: CASSSTGGGGEQYF.

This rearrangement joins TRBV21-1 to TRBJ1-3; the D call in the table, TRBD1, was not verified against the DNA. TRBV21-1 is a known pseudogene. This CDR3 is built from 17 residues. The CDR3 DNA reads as TGTGCCAGCAACGTACTGAGGGACAGGTCCTCTGGAAACACCATATATTTT. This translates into CASNVLRDRSSGNTIYF.